A selection of T cell receptor beta chains follows, all from one sample in a study of PD-1 blockade in classical Hodgkin lymphoma. Repertoires were generated with immunoSEQ multiplex PCR, while TCRdb's copy carries only in-frame clones and drops some. The sample consists of roughly 20,000 clones, about four fifths of them appearing once. Material for sequencing was CD4+ T cells from blood. The receptors stem from a human donor with classical Hodgkin lymphoma. Each CDR3 is given with its conserved first and last residue. A D gene is named only where the DNA matches it firmly. Clone size is shown for a subset of rows, as once, few, many or a class of expanded clone.

CDR3 protein: CASGRTRDRLNEKLFF; CDR3 DNA: TGTGCCAGTGGTCGGACACGGGACAGACTTAATGAAAAACTGTTTTTT; J gene: TRBJ1-4; V gene: TRBV19; D gene: TRBD1; clone size: -; CDR3 length: 16
CDR3 protein: CASSFPGLAGISNTGELFF; CDR3 DNA: TGCGCCAGCAGCTTCCCGGGACTAGCGGGTATCTCGAACACCGGGGAGCTGTTTTTT; J gene: TRBJ2-2; V gene: TRBV5-1; D gene: TRBD2; clone size: -; CDR3 length: 19
CDR3 protein: CASSLAVQDYSGNTIYF; CDR3 DNA: TGTGCCAGCTCGCTCGCGGTACAGGATTACTCTGGAAACACCATATATTTT; J gene: TRBJ1-3; V gene: TRBV18; D gene: -; clone size: -; CDR3 length: 17
CDR3 protein: CARLIPTSGSTDTQYF; CDR3 DNA: TGTGCCAGACTAATACCAACTAGCGGGAGCACAGATACGCAGTATTTT; J gene: TRBJ2-3; V gene: TRBV9; D gene: TRBD2; clone size: -; CDR3 length: 16
CDR3 protein: CASSWGLASEQFF; CDR3 DNA: TGTGCCAGCAGCTGGGGACTAGCGAGTGAGCAGTTCTTC; J gene: TRBJ2-1; V gene: TRBV5-5; D gene: TRBD2; clone size: -; CDR3 length: 13
CDR3 protein: CASSRGVNTEAFF; CDR3 DNA: TGTGCCAGCAGCCGGGGAGTCAACACTGAAGCTTTCTTT; J gene: TRBJ1-1; V gene: TRBV6-5; D gene: -; clone size: few; CDR3 length: 13
CDR3 protein: CASSGAGGRALHF; CDR3 DNA: TGTGCCAGCAGTGGCGCAGGGGGCCGGGCTCTCCACTTT; J gene: TRBJ1-6; V gene: TRBV25-1; D gene: TRBD1; clone size: once; CDR3 length: 13
CDR3 protein: CASSRGLAVEQFF; CDR3 DNA: TGTGCCAGCAGCCGGGGACTAGCGGTTGAGCAGTTCTTC; J gene: TRBJ2-1; V gene: TRBV7-8; D gene: TRBD2; clone size: -; CDR3 length: 13
CDR3 protein: CASSQVTGAGNTIYF; CDR3 DNA: TGTGCCAGCAGCCAAGTTACAGGGGCTGGAAACACCATATATTTT; J gene: TRBJ1-3; V gene: TRBV4-2; D gene: TRBD1; clone size: -; CDR3 length: 15
CDR3 protein: CASSHDRGGQPQHF; CDR3 DNA: TGTGCCAGCAGCCATGACAGGGGTGGTCAGCCCCAGCATTTT; J gene: TRBJ1-5; V gene: TRBV7-9; D gene: TRBD1; clone size: few; CDR3 length: 14
CDR3 protein: CASSLVVGRTDTQYF; CDR3 DNA: TGTGCCAGCAGCTTAGTAGTGGGACGCACAGATACGCAGTATTTT; J gene: TRBJ2-3; V gene: TRBV7-6; D gene: -; clone size: -; CDR3 length: 15
CDR3 protein: CASSSPTGDSPLHF; CDR3 DNA: TGTGCCAGCAGTTCCCCTACAGGGGACTCACCCCTCCACTTT; J gene: TRBJ1-6; V gene: TRBV6-5; D gene: TRBD1; clone size: -; CDR3 length: 14
CDR3 protein: CASLGAQQGTGELFF; CDR3 DNA: TGTGCCAGCCTTGGGGCCCAACAGGGCACCGGGGAGCTGTTTTTT; J gene: TRBJ2-2; V gene: TRBV18; D gene: -; clone size: -; CDR3 length: 15
CDR3 protein: CASGAVGFTGELFF; CDR3 DNA: TGTGCCAGCGGGGCAGTGGGGTTTACCGGGGAGCTGTTTTTT; J gene: TRBJ2-2; V gene: TRBV6-5; D gene: -; clone size: once; CDR3 length: 14
CDR3 protein: CASSLTGQAFF; CDR3 DNA: TGTGCCAGCAGCCTGACAGGACAAGCTTTCTTT; J gene: TRBJ1-1; V gene: TRBV6-1; D gene: -; clone size: -; CDR3 length: 11
CDR3 protein: CASSGRRGGVNRISYEQYF; CDR3 DNA: TGTGCCAGCAGCGGACGGAGGGGTGGGGTAAACCGAATCTCCTACGAGCAGTACTTC; J gene: TRBJ2-7; V gene: TRBV11-2; D gene: -; clone size: -; CDR3 length: 19
CDR3 protein: CASSDRTGEQYF; CDR3 DNA: TGCGCCAGCAGTGATAGGACAGGGGAGCAGTACTTC; J gene: TRBJ2-7; V gene: TRBV10-1; D gene: TRBD1; clone size: once; CDR3 length: 12
CDR3 protein: CASSLAGGQGATETQYF; CDR3 DNA: TGTGCCAGCAGCTTAGCTGGAGGACAGGGTGCCACAGAGACCCAGTACTTC; J gene: TRBJ2-5; V gene: TRBV7-8; D gene: TRBD1; clone size: -; CDR3 length: 17
CDR3 protein: CSVRTGGAEAFF; CDR3 DNA: TGCAGCGTTCGGACAGGTGGCGCTGAAGCTTTCTTT; J gene: TRBJ1-1; V gene: TRBV29-1; D gene: TRBD1; clone size: few; CDR3 length: 12
CDR3 protein: CSVEGLAGVVEQFF; CDR3 DNA: TGCAGCGTTGAAGGACTAGCGGGAGTCGTTGAGCAGTTCTTC; J gene: TRBJ2-1; V gene: TRBV29-1; D gene: TRBD2; clone size: -; CDR3 length: 14
CDR3 protein: CASRGQMGNNSPLHF; CDR3 DNA: TGTGCCAGCAGGGGCCAGATGGGGAATAATTCACCCCTCCACTTT; J gene: TRBJ1-6; V gene: TRBV6-1; D gene: -; clone size: few; CDR3 length: 15
CDR3 protein: CASSPDSHSYEQYF; CDR3 DNA: TGTGCCAGCTCACCGGACTCCCACTCCTACGAGCAGTACTTC; J gene: TRBJ2-7; V gene: TRBV18; D gene: -; clone size: -; CDR3 length: 14
CDR3 protein: CASSRGGSSYNEQFF; CDR3 DNA: TGTGCCAGCAGTCGTGGAGGGAGCTCCTACAATGAGCAGTTCTTC; J gene: TRBJ2-1; V gene: TRBV6-5; D gene: -; clone size: -; CDR3 length: 15
CDR3 protein: CASSSFGQADW; CDR3 DNA: TGTGCCAGCAGCTCCTTCGGACAGGCTGACTGG; J gene: TRBJ1-3; V gene: TRBV7-9; D gene: TRBD1; clone size: few; CDR3 length: 11
CDR3 protein: CASSLFSAGVNEQYF; CDR3 DNA: TGTGCCAGCAGTTTGTTCTCGGCGGGAGTAAACGAGCAGTACTTC; J gene: TRBJ2-7; V gene: TRBV28; D gene: TRBD2; clone size: -; CDR3 length: 15
CDR3 protein: CASSPGPSGNTIYF; CDR3 DNA: TGTGCCAGTAGTCCGGGACCATCCGGAAACACCATATATTTT; J gene: TRBJ1-3; V gene: TRBV19; D gene: -; clone size: -; CDR3 length: 14
CDR3 protein: CASSSTHPGQGANTGELFF; CDR3 DNA: TGTGCCAGCAGCTCCACACACCCGGGACAGGGGGCGAACACCGGGGAGCTGTTTTTT; J gene: TRBJ2-2; V gene: TRBV7-3; D gene: TRBD1; clone size: -; CDR3 length: 19
CDR3 protein: CASSLTGGLPHEQYF; CDR3 DNA: TGCGCCAGCAGCTTGACGGGGGGCCTTCCTCACGAGCAGTACTTC; J gene: TRBJ2-7; V gene: TRBV5-1; D gene: -; clone size: once; CDR3 length: 15
CDR3 protein: CASSADRGPGQYF; CDR3 DNA: TGCGCCAGCAGCGCGGACAGGGGTCCAGGGCAGTACTTC; J gene: TRBJ2-7; V gene: TRBV5-1; D gene: TRBD1; clone size: -; CDR3 length: 13
CDR3 protein: CASSLREQFF; CDR3 DNA: TGTGCCAGCAGCTTACGTGAGCAGTTCTTC; J gene: TRBJ2-1; V gene: TRBV7-2; D gene: -; clone size: -; CDR3 length: 10
CDR3 protein: CAIKRLAHTDTQYF; CDR3 DNA: TGTGCCATCAAAAGACTAGCGCACACAGATACGCAGTATTTT; J gene: TRBJ2-3; V gene: TRBV10-3; D gene: TRBD2; clone size: once; CDR3 length: 14
CDR3 protein: CASSPADRIRGYTF; CDR3 DNA: TGTGCCAGCAGCCCCGCGGACAGGATTCGGGGCTACACCTTC; J gene: TRBJ1-2; V gene: TRBV7-2; D gene: TRBD1; clone size: -; CDR3 length: 14
CDR3 protein: CASSEDRARAGANVLTF; CDR3 DNA: TGTGCCAGCAGTGAAGACAGGGCCAGAGCTGGGGCCAACGTCCTGACTTTC; J gene: TRBJ2-6; V gene: TRBV6-1; D gene: -; clone size: -; CDR3 length: 17
CDR3 protein: CASISADVGGYTF; CDR3 DNA: TGTGCCAGCATCTCTGCCGACGTGGGTGGCTACACCTTC; J gene: TRBJ1-2; V gene: TRBV2; D gene: -; clone size: -; CDR3 length: 13
CDR3 protein: CASTTGETQYF; CDR3 DNA: TGTGCCAGCACGACAGGAGAGACCCAGTACTTC; J gene: TRBJ2-5; V gene: TRBV2; D gene: -; clone size: once; CDR3 length: 11
CDR3 protein: CASSLLGGANYGYTF; CDR3 DNA: TGTGCCAGCAGTTTATTGGGAGGGGCCAACTATGGCTACACCTTC; J gene: TRBJ1-2; V gene: TRBV28; D gene: -; clone size: few; CDR3 length: 15
CDR3 protein: CASSLRVAGGRETQYF; CDR3 DNA: TGTGCCAGCAGCTTGAGGGTAGCGGGAGGTAGAGAGACCCAGTACTTC; J gene: TRBJ2-5; V gene: TRBV5-6; D gene: TRBD2; clone size: once; CDR3 length: 16
CDR3 protein: CASSRNEKLFF; CDR3 DNA: TGTGCCAGCAGCCGTAATGAAAAACTGTTTTTT; J gene: TRBJ1-4; V gene: TRBV7-9; D gene: -; clone size: once; CDR3 length: 11
CDR3 protein: CASSYSGGSSYEQYF; CDR3 DNA: TGTGCCAGCAGTTACTCCGGGGGGAGCTCCTACGAGCAGTACTTC; J gene: TRBJ2-7; V gene: TRBV6-5; D gene: TRBD2; clone size: -; CDR3 length: 15
CDR3 protein: CASSARPSSYNEQFF; CDR3 DNA: TGTGCCAGCTCAGCCCGACCTAGCTCCTACAATGAGCAGTTCTTC; J gene: TRBJ2-1; V gene: TRBV18; D gene: -; clone size: -; CDR3 length: 15
CDR3 protein: CASSPLGTGELFF; CDR3 DNA: TGTGCCAGCTCACCTTTGGGCACCGGGGAGCTGTTTTTT; J gene: TRBJ2-2; V gene: TRBV18; D gene: -; clone size: -; CDR3 length: 13
CDR3 protein: CASSLRRETGQETQYF; CDR3 DNA: TGCGCCAGCAGCCTTCGACGTGAAACAGGACAAGAGACCCAGTACTTC; J gene: TRBJ2-5; V gene: TRBV5-1; D gene: -; clone size: once; CDR3 length: 16
CDR3 protein: CASSPPGLNYEQYF; CDR3 DNA: TGCGCCAGCAGCCCACCGGGACTTAACTACGAGCAGTACTTC; J gene: TRBJ2-7; V gene: TRBV5-1; D gene: -; clone size: -; CDR3 length: 14